A single sample is the source of the 16 T cell receptor beta chains below, sequenced in a study of CD8+ T cells in alopecia areata. RNA was isolated and reverse transcribed to cDNA, the sequencing template. Profiled with immunoSEQ multiplex PCR; TCRdb holds only in-frame clones, not every one. The sample has approximately 120,000 clones, 47% seen once; the top ten hold roughly a tenth. The sample taken for sequencing was NKG2D-low CD8+ T cells sorted from blood. These TCRs come from a human donor with alopecia areata.

The rearrangement joins TRBV9 to TRBJ1-1; D gene uncertain. Trimming stripped 2 bases from V and 0 bases from J, with 5 bases between. CDR3 length: 13 amino acids. Germline V lookup: CDR1 SGDLS, CDR2 YYNGEE. This chain's CDR3 is CASSVYLNTEAFF. CDR3 DNA sequence: TGTGCCAGCAGCGTCTACCTGAACACTGAAGCTTTCTTT.

This clone was counted a few times. The chain combines TRBV7-9 with TRBJ2-5, with 10 bases matching TRBD2. Trimming cost V 5 bases and J 5 bases; bases outside gene matches: 8. CDR1 and CDR2 from the germline V gene are SEHNR and FQNEAQ (reference sequence). This CDR3 spans 15 amino acids. CDR3 in amino acids: CASSGSGRAAETQYF. CDR3 sequence (DNA): TGTGCCAGCAGCGGGAGCGGGAGGGCCGCCGAGACCCAGTACTTC.

This chain connects TRBV6-5 to TRBJ2-7; a weak D match, TRBD2 (6 bases). The germline gives CDR1 MNHEY, CDR2 SVGAGI. The V end lost 10 bases, the J end lost 0 bases, and 13 bases lay between the germline ends. This CDR3 is 13 amino acids long. The CDR3, as DNA: TGTGCCACCTCGGAGGGCGGCTCCTACGAGCAGTACTTC. Its translation is CATSEGGSYEQYF.

The chain employs TRBV20-1 and TRBJ2-2, with unresolved D. This CDR3 is 11 amino acids long. V gave up 8 bases and J gave up 5 bases, with 9 bases separating them. Germline CDR1 DFQATT, CDR2 SNEGSKA (reference sequence). This chain's CDR3 is CSILGTGELFF. The CDR3 nucleotides read TGCAGTATATTAGGGACCGGGGAGCTGTTTTTT.

This rearrangement joins TRBV18 to TRBJ1-1; weak D call: TRBD1 (6 bases). The CDR3 sequence is 14 residues long. V lost 3 bases and J 3 bases, leaving 11 bases between the germline ends. Germline-derived CDR1 and CDR2 are KGHSH and LQKENI. CDR3 residues: CASSPRPGDTEAFF. CDR3 nucleotides: TGTGCCAGCTCACCCCGACCAGGGGACACTGAAGCTTTCTTT. The whole variable domain, remainder taken from reference TRBV18 and TRBJ1-1, is NAGVMQNPRHLVRRRGQEARLRCSPMKGHSHVYWYRQLPEEGLKFMVYLQKENIIDESGMPKERFSAEFPKEGPSILRIQQVVRGDSAAYFCASSPRPGDTEAFFGQGTRLTVV.

This clone turned up a few times. This chain links TRBV14 with TRBJ1-2, with a possible D match to TRBD1 (5 bases). The V end was cut by 3 bases, the J end by 1 base, with 15 bases between. The CDR3 is 16 amino acids. Germline CDR1 reads SGHDN; CDR2 reads FVKESK. CDR3 DNA: TGTGCCAGCAGCCAGATGGACACGGAGTATAACTATGGCTACACCTTC. Translated, it gives CASSQMDTEYNYGYTF. Drawing the rest from reference TRBV14 and TRBJ1-2, the complete variable domain is EAGVTQFPSHSVIEKGQTVTLRCDPISGHDNLYWYRRVMGKEIKFLLHFVKESKQDESGMPNNRFLAERTGGTYSTLKVQPAELEDSGVYFCASSQMDTEYNYGYTFGSGTRLTVV.

The chain uses TRBV11-2 and TRBJ2-5; D gene uncertain. V was cut by 5 bases and J by 2 bases, with 3 bases left in between. The CDR3 loop spans 11 amino acids. Germline CDR1 SGHAT, CDR2 FQNNGV. The CDR3 DNA reads as TGTGCCAGCAGCCTACAAGAGACCCAGTACTTC. Translated, it gives CASSLQETQYF.

The J gene is TRBJ2-3, the V gene TRBV6-4; 7 bases align to TRBD2. Germline values: CDR1 MRHNA, CDR2 SNTAGT. V was clipped by 5 bases and J by 4 bases; unmatched bases: 6. The CDR3 consists of 14 residues. CDR3 loop: CASSPSGDADTQYF. The DNA of the CDR3 is TGTGCCAGCAGTCCGAGCGGGGACGCAGATACGCAGTATTTT.

The chain couples TRBV2 to TRBJ1-2; TRBD1 matches 9 bases. CDR1 and CDR2 from the germline V gene are SNHLY and FYNNEI. The CDR3 contains 14 residues. Unmatched junction bases numbered 9, after V lost 7 bases and J lost 6 bases. CDR3 DNA sequence: TGTGCCAGCACCGGGACAGGGATGCCCCATGGCTACACCTTC. Its protein product is CASTGTGMPHGYTF.

This clone was observed a single time. This chain joins TRBV2 and TRBJ2-7; 9 nucleotides agree with TRBD1. The CDR3 loop spans 14 amino acids. V lost 4 bases to trimming and J lost 6 bases; unmatched junction nucleotides: 7. Germline V lookup: CDR1 SNHLY, CDR2 FYNNEI. This CDR3 is CASSAGTGSGEQYF. The CDR3 nucleotides read TGTGCCAGCAGTGCCGGGACAGGGAGTGGCGAGCAGTACTTC.

J is TRBJ2-3 and V is TRBV9; TRBD2 matches 8 bases. V lost 0 bases and J lost 6; bases outside the gene matches: 6. CDR1 and CDR2 (germline): SGDLS, YYNGEE. This CDR3 region has 15 residues. The CDR3 region is CASSVAGRGWDTQYF. The DNA for the CDR3 is TGTGCCAGCAGCGTAGCCGGGAGGGGTTGGGATACGCAGTATTTT. The whole variable domain, filled in from reference TRBV9 and TRBJ2-3, reads DSGVTQTPKHLITATGQRVTLRCSPRSGDLSVYWYQQSLDQGLQFLIQYYNGEERAKGNILERFSAQQFPDLHSELNLSSLELGDSALYFCASSVAGRGWDTQYFGPGTRLTVL.

This clone was observed a few times. The chain joins TRBV29-1 to TRBJ2-1; D unclear. CDR3 length: 10 residues. In germline, CDR1 is SQVTM, CDR2 ANQGSEA. The germline V and J ends were trimmed by 3 bases and 14 bases, with 11 bases remaining between them. The CDR3 DNA sequence: TGCAGCGTTGAGGGTCACCTAGAGTTCTTC. This encodes CSVEGHLEFF.

The chain carries TRBV7-9 and TRBJ2-3; 10 bases align to TRBD1. The CDR3 runs 15 residues. V was pared by 3 bases and J by 6 bases, with 6 bases of the junction left unmatched. Germline assignment: CDR1 SEHNR and CDR2 FQNEAQ (reference sequence). The CDR3 loop reads CASSFDRGLMDTQYF. The CDR3 nucleotides read TGTGCCAGCAGCTTCGACAGGGGGCTCATGGATACGCAGTATTTT. The full variable domain, its missing parts supplied by reference TRBV7-9 and TRBJ2-3, is DTGVSQNPRHKITKRGQNVTFRCDPISEHNRLYWYRQTLGQGPEFLTYFQNEAQLEKSRLLSDRFSAERPKGSFSTLEIQRTEQGDSAMYLCASSFDRGLMDTQYFGPGTRLTVL.

In its sample, this clone was seen a few times. Written as DNA, the CDR3 is TGTGCCAGCAGCTCGATACTAGCGGCGGGCACAGATACGCAGTATTTT. This sequence encodes CASSSILAAGTDTQYF. V usage is TRBV7-2 and J usage is TRBJ2-3; TRBD2 aligns across 8 bases. V dropped 4 bases and J dropped 1; count of bases not matched to a gene: 7. Looked up from germline, CDR1 is SGHTA and CDR2 is FQGNSA. This CDR3 has 16 amino acids.

The chain links TRBV4-1 to TRBJ2-5; D is possibly TRBD2 (6 bases). Trimming removed 5 bases from V and 1 base from J, with 11 bases in between. CDR3 length: 14 residues. The germline V gene has CDR1 MGHRA and CDR2 YSYEKL. The DNA for the CDR3 is TGCGCCAGCAGCTATGTGGGGGGCCAAGAGACCCAGTACTTC. It encodes CASSYVGGQETQYF.

This chain links TRBV29-1 with TRBJ2-3, with 8 bases fitting TRBD2. The germline CDR1 and CDR2 sequences are SQVTM and ANQGSEA. The CDR3 totals 13 residues. J lost 0 bases, V lost 7 bases, and 3 bases had no gene match. The CDR3 loop reads CSGLAGSTDTQYF. DNA for the CDR3: TGCAGCGGATTAGCGGGGAGCACAGATACGCAGTATTTT.